This entry is about one T cell receptor (beta chain). Its antigen is as yet unknown. In making TCR beta libraries, quantitative 5'-RACE with molecular barcodes was used. TCRdb re-analysed the 5' RACE reads in MiXCR, keeping a single row per CDR3 protein. The repertoire has about 840,000 distinct CDR3 sequences, over 9.5% of them found once; the top ten carry less than 0.65%. This record belongs to a study of CD8 T cells in ankylosing spondylitis. Study-wide findings and caveats: In reactive arthritis synovial fluid and blood, some motif variants had been reported before. One TCR beta motif, made up of eight highly homologous variants, appeared characteristic of ankylosing spondylitis blood. Reports say disease-linked clones showed up significantly more in matched ankylosing spondylitis synovial fluid. CD8+ cells made up the disease-linked clones, which were relatively rare in peripheral blood.

V lost 0 bases and J lost 5; bases outside the gene matches: 6. The length of the CDR3 is 15 residues. Germline V gene lookup returns CDR1 SGDLS and CDR2 YYNGEE. The rearrangement joins TRBV9 to TRBJ2-5; 8 nucleotides align to TRBD2. The TCR originated in a male donor with ankylosing spondylitis. The sequencing sample was made of blood, either unsorted or a sorted T cell fraction (not recorded which). As DNA, the CDR3 is TGTGCCAGCAGCGTAGTTGGACTAGCCATGGAGACCCAGTACTTC. Translating gives CASSVVGLAMETQYF.